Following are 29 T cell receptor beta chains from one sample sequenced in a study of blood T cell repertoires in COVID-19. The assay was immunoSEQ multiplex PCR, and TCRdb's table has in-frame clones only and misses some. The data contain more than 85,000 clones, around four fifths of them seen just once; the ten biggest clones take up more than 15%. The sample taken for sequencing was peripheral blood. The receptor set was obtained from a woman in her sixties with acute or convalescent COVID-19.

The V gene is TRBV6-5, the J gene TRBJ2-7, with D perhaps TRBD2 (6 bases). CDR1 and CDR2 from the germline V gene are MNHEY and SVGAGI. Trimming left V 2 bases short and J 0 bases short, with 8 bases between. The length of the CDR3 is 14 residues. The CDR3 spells CASSYVAASYEQYF. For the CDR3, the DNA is TGTGCCAGCAGTTACGTAGCGGCCTCCTACGAGCAGTACTTC.

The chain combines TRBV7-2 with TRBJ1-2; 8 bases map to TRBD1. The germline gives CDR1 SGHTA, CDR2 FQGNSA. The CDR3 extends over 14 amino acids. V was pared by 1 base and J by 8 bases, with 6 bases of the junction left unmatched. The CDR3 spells CASSLGGQVGGYTF. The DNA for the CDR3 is TGTGCCAGCAGCTTAGGGGGACAGGTGGGCGGCTACACCTTC.

CDR3 DNA sequence: TGTGCCATCAGCTTGGGACAGGGAGGGGACTATGGCTACACCTTC. This codes for CAISLGQGGDYGYTF. The J gene is TRBJ1-2, the V gene TRBV10-3, with 9 bases lining up with TRBD1. This CDR3 has 15 amino acids. The germline V gene has CDR1 ENHRY and CDR2 SYGVKD. V lost 6 bases, J lost 3 bases, and 8 bases stayed unmatched.

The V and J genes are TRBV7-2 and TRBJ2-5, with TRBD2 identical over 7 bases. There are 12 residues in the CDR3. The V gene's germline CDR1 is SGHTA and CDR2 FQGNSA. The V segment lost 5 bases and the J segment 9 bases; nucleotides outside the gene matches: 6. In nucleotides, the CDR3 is TGTGCCAGCAGCGGGGGGGTGGGGCCCCAGTACTTC. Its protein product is CASSGGVGPQYF.

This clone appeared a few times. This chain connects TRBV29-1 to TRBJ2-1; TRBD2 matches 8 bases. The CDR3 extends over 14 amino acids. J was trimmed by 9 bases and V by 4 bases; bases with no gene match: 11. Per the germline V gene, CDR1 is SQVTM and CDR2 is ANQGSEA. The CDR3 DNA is TGCAGCGTTGGGAGCAGCGGGGGTCGGGTTGAGCAGTTCTTC. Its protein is CSVGSSGGRVEQFF.

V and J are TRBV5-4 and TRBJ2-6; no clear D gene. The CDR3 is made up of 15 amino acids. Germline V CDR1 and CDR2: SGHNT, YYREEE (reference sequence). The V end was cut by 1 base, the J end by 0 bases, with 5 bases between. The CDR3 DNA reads TGTGCCAGCAGCTTGCGGAGCTCTGGGGCCAACGTCCTGACTTTC. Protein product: CASSLRSSGANVLTF.

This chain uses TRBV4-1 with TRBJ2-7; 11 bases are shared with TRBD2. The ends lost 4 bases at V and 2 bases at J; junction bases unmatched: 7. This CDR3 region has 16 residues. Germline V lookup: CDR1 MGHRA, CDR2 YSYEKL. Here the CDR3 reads CASSRELAGGTYEQYF. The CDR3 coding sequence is TGCGCCAGCAGCCGAGAATTAGCGGGGGGGACCTACGAGCAGTACTTC.

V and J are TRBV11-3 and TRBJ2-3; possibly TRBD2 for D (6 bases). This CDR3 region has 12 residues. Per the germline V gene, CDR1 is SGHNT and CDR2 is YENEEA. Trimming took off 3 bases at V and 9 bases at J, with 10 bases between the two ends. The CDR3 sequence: CASSLGRGTQYF. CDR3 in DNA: TGTGCCAGCAGCTTGGGTCGGGGGACGCAGTATTTT. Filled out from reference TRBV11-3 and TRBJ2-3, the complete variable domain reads EAGVVQSPRYKIIEKKQPVAFWCNPISGHNTLYWYLQNLGQGPELLIRYENEEAVDDSQLPKDRFSAERLKGVDSTLKIQPAELGDSAVYLCASSLGRGTQYFGPGTRLTVL.

The CDR3 protein is CASSQAIAGTGTDTQYF. As DNA, the CDR3 is TGTGCCAGCAGTCAAGCTATAGCGGGGACAGGCACAGATACGCAGTATTTT. V usage is TRBV9 and J usage is TRBJ2-3; D perhaps matches TRBD2 (8 bases). V was pared by 5 bases and J by 1 base, with 20 bases between. CDR1 and CDR2 from the germline V gene are SGDLS and YYNGEE. The CDR3 has 17 amino acids.

This CDR3 is CASSPDSPTDTQYF. CDR3 bases: TGCGCCAGCAGCCCGGACAGTCCCACAGATACGCAGTATTTT. This chain links TRBV5-1 with TRBJ2-3, with D maybe TRBD1 (6 bases). The germline V gene has CDR1 SGHRS and CDR2 YFSETQ. The CDR3 loop spans 14 amino acids. V lost 4 bases, J lost 2 bases, and 11 bases lay in between.

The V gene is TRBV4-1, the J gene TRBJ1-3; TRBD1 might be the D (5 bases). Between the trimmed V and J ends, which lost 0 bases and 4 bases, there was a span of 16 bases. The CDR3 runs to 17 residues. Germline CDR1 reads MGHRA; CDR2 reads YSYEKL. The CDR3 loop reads CASSQDWGQASGNTIYF. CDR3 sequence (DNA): TGCGCCAGCAGCCAAGACTGGGGCCAGGCTTCCGGAAACACCATATATTTT.

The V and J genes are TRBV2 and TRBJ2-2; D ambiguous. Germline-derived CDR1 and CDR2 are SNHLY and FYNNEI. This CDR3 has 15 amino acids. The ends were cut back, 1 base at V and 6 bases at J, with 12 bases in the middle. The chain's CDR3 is CASSEGLLSSGELFF. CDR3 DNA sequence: TGTGCCAGCAGTGAAGGGCTGCTCTCCTCCGGGGAGCTGTTTTTT.

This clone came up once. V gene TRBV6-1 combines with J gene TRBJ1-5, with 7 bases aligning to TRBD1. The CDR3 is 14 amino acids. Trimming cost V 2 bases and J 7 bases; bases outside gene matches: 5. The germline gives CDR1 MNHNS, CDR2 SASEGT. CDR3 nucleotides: TGTGCCAGCAGTGAAATCGACAGGGACCAGCCCCAGCATTTT. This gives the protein CASSEIDRDQPQHF.

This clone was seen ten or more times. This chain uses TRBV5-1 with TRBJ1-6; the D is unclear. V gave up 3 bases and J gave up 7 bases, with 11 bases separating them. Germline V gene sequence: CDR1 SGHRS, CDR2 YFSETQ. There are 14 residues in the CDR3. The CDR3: CASSWPSQNSPLHF. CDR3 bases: TGCGCCAGCAGCTGGCCCTCACAGAATTCACCCCTCCACTTT.

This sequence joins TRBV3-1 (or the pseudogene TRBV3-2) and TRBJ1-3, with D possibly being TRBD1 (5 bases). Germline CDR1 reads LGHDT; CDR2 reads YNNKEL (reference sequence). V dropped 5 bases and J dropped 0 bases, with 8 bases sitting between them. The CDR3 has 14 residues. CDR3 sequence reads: CASSAGDSGNTIYF. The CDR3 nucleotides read TGTGCCAGCAGCGCGGGGGACTCTGGAAACACCATATATTTT.

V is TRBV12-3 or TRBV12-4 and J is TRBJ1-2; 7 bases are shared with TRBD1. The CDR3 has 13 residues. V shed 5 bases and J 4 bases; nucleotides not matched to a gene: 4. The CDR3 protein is CASSPTGRYGYTF. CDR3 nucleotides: TGTGCCAGCAGTCCGACAGGGCGCTATGGCTACACCTTC.

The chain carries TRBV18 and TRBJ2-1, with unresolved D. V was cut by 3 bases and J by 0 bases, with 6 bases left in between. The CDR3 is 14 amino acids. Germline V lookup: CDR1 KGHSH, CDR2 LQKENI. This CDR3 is CASSPMSSYNEQFF. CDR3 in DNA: TGTGCCAGCTCACCTATGAGCTCCTACAATGAGCAGTTCTTC. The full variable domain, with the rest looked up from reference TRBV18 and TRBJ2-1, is NAGVMQNPRHLVRRRGQEARLRCSPMKGHSHVYWYRQLPEEGLKFMVYLQKENIIDESGMPKERFSAEFPKEGPSILRIQQVVRGDSAAYFCASSPMSSYNEQFFGPGTRLTVL.

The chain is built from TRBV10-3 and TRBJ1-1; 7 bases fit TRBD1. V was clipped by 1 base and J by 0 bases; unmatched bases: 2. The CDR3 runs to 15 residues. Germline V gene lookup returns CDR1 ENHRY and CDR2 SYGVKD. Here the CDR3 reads CAISELGQLNTEAFF. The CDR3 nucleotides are TGTGCCATCAGTGAGTTGGGACAGTTGAACACTGAAGCTTTCTTT.

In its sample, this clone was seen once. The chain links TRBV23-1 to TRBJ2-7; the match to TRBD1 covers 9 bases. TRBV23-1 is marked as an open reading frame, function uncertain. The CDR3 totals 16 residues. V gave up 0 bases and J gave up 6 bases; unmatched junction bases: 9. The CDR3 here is CASSQSSGQGFAEQYF. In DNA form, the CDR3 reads TGCGCCAGCAGTCAATCCTCGGGACAGGGTTTTGCCGAGCAGTACTTC.

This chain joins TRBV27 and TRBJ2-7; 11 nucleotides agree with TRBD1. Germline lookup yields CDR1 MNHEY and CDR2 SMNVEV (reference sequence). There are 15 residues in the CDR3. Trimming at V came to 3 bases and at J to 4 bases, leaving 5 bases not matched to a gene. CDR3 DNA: TGTGCCAGCAGTTTGTCCGGGACAGGGGGGTACGAGCAGTACTTC. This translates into CASSLSGTGGYEQYF.

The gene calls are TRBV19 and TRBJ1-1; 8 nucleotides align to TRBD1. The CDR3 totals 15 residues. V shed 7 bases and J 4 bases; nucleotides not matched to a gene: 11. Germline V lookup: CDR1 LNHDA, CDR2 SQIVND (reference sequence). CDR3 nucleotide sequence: TGTGCCAGTAATGCCGGAGACAGGGGCGTCACTGAAGCTTTCTTT. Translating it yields CASNAGDRGVTEAFF.

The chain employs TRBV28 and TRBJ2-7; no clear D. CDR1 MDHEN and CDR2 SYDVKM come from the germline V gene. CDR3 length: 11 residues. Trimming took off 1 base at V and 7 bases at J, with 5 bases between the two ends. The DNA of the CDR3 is TGTGCCAGCAGTTTATCGAGGGAGCAGTACTTC. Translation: CASSLSREQYF.

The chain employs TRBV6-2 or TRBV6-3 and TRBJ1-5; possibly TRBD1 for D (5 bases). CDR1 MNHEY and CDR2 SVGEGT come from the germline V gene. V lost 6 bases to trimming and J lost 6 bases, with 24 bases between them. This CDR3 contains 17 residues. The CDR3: CASSRGHAIWDGQPQHF. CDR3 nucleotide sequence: TGTGCCAGCAGCCGAGGACACGCGATTTGGGATGGTCAGCCCCAGCATTTT.

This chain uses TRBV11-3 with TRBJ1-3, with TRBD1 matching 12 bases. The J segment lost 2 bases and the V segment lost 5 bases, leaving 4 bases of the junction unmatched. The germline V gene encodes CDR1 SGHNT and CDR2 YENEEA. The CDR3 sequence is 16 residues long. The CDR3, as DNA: TGTGCCAGCAGCAACCGGGACAGGGGGCCTGGAAACACCATATATTTT. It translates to CASSNRDRGPGNTIYF.

The CDR3 nucleotides read TGTGCCAGCAGTGAAGGAACAGGGGCAACTAATGAAAAACTGTTTTTT. It yields the protein CASSEGTGATNEKLFF. The chain carries TRBV2 and TRBJ1-4, with 7 bases that match TRBD1. Germline CDR1 reads SNHLY; CDR2 reads FYNNEI. The CDR3 covers 16 residues. V gave up 1 base and J gave up 0 bases; unmatched junction bases: 2.

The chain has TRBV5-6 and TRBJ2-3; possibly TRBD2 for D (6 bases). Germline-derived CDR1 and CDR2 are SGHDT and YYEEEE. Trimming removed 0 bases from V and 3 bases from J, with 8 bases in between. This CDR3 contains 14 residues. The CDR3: CASSLEGTTDTQYF. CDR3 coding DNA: TGTGCCAGCAGCTTGGAGGGGACTACAGATACGCAGTATTTT.

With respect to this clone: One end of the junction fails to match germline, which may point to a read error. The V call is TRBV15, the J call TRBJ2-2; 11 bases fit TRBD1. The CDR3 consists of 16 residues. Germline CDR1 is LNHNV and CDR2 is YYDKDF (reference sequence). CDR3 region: CTTSKGQGAYTGELFF. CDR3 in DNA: TGTACCACCAGCAAAGGACAGGGGGCATACACCGGGGAGCTGTTTTTT. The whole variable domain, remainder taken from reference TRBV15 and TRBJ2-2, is DAMVIQNPRYQVTQFGKPVTLSCSQTLNHNVMYWYQQKSSQAPKLLFHYYDKDFNNEADTPDNFQSRRPNTSFCFLDIRSPGLGDTAMYLCTTSKGQGAYTGELFFGEGSRLTVL.

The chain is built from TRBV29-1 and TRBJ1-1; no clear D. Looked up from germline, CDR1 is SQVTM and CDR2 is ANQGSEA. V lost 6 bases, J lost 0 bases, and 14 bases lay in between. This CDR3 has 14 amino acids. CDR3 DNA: TGCAGCGTCGAGCTCGCGGTCATGAACACTGAAGCTTTCTTT. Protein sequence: CSVELAVMNTEAFF.

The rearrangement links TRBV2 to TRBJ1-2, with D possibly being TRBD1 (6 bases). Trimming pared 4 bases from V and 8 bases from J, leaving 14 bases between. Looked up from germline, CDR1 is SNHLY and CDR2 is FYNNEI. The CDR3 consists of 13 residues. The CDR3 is CASSGFQGQGYTF. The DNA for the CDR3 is TGTGCCAGCAGTGGTTTTCAGGGGCAGGGCTACACCTTC.